The clone carrying this T cell receptor beta chain was counted at least ten times. Its antigen remains unknown. It was considered stable Graves' hyperthyroidism when ophthalmopathy did not progress within 18 months. The TCR beta CDR3 regions underwent amplification using RNA transcripts as the source. HTBI primers drove first-round RT-PCR of the TCR CDR3. A single record per CDR3 protein comes from TCRdb applying MiXCR to the multiplex PCR reads. The sample has a few hundred thousand distinct CDR3 sequences, 14% seen once. This record belongs to a study of T cells in Graves' hyperthyroidism and ophthalmopathy. Study context: Sampling of peripheral blood happened at initial diagnosis, prior to any treatment. Study-wide points: Most thyroid clonotypes that were expanded above 0.001 also turned up in blood. The model predicted ophthalmopathy a median roughly six months before onset.

Looked up from germline, CDR1 is SGHRS and CDR2 is YFSETQ. CDR3 length: 15 residues. With 1 base clipped from V and 7 bases from J, the junction kept 10 bases outside the gene matches. The chain carries TRBV5-1 and TRBJ2-7, with 8 bases matching TRBD1. The receptor's source is a woman between 40 and 55 years old with Graves' hyperthyroidism. Source material: blood. In DNA form, the CDR3 reads TGCGCCAGCAGCTTGAGCCAGGGGGCGCGGTATGAGCAGTACTTC. Protein: CASSLSQGARYEQYF.